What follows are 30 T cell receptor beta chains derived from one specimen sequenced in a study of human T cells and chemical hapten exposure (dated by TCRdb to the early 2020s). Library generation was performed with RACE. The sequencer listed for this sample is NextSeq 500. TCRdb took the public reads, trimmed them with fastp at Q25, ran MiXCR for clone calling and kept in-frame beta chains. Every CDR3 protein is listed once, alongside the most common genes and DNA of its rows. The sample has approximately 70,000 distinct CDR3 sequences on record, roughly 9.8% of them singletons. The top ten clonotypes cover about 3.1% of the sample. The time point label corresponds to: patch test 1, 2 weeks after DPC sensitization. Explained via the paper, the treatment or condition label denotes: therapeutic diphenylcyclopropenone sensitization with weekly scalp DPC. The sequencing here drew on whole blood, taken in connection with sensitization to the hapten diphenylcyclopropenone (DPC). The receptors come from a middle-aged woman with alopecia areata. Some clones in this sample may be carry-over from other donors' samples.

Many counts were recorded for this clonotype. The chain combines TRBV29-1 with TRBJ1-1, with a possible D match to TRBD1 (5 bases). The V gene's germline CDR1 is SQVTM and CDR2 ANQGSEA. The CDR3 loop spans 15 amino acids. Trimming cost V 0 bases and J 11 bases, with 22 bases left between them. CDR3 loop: CSVEDWTGTYHGAFF. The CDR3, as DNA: TGCAGCGTTGAAGATTGGACCGGGACCTACCATGGGGCTTTCTTT.

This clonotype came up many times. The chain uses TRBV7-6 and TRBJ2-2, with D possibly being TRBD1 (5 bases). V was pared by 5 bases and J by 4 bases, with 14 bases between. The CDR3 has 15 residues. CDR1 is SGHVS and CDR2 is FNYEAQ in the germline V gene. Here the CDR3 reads CASSPRVSSTGELFF. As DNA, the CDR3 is TGTGCCAGCAGCCCCAGGGTTTCGAGCACCGGGGAGCTGTTTTTT.

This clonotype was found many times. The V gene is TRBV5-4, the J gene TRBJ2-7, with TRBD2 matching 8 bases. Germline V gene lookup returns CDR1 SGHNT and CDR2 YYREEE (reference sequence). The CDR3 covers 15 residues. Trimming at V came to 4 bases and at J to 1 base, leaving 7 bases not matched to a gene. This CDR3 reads CASSQREGISYEQYF. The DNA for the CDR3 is TGTGCCAGCAGCCAACGGGAGGGTATATCCTACGAGCAGTACTTC.

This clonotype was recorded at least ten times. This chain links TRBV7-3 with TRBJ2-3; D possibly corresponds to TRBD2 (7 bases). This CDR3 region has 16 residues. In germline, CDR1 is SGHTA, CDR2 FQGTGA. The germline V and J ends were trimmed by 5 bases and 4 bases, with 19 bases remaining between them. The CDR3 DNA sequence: TGTGCCAGCAGCCCTCTCGGCGCGGGGGCGGCAGATACGCAGTATTTT. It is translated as CASSPLGAGAADTQYF.

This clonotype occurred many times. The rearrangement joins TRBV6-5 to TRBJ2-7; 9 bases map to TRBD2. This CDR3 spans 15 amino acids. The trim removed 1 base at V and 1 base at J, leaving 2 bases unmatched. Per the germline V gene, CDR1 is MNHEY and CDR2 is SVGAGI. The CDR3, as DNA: TGTGCCAGCAGTTACTTTGCGGGGGGGTCCTACGAGCAGTACTTC. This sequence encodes CASSYFAGGSYEQYF.

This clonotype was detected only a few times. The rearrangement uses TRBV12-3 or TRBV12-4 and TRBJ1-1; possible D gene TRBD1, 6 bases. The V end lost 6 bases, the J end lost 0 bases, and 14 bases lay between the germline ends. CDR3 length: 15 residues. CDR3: CASSPRGQLNTEAFF. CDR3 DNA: TGTGCCAGCAGCCCCCGAGGACAGCTGAACACTGAAGCTTTCTTT.

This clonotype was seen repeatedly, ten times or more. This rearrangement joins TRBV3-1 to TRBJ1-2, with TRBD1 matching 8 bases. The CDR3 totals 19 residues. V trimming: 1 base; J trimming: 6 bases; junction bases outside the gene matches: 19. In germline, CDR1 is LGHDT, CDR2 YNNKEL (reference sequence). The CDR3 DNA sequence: TGTGCCAGCAGCCAAGCGGTTTGGGGACAGGAGTTCGTGGCGAATGGCTACACCTTC. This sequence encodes CASSQAVWGQEFVANGYTF.

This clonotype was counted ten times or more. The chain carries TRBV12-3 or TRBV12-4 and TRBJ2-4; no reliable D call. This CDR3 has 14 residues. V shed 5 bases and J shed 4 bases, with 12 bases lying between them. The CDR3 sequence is CASSPTWGKNIQYF. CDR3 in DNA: TGTGCCAGCAGTCCGACCTGGGGTAAAAACATTCAGTACTTC.

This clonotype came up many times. CDR3 residues: CASSLPQGPGELFF. The CDR3 DNA is TGTGCCAGCAGCCTACCACAGGGGCCCGGGGAGCTGTTTTTT. V and J are TRBV7-9 and TRBJ2-2, with TRBD1 identical over 7 bases. The length of the CDR3 is 14 residues. The germline gives CDR1 SEHNR, CDR2 FQNEAQ (reference sequence). J was trimmed by 6 bases and V by 5 bases; bases with no gene match: 6.

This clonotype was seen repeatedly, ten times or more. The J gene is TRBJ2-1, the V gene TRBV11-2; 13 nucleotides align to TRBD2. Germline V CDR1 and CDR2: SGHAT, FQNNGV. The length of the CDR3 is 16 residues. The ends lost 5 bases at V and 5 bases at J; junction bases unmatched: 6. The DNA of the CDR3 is TGTGCCAGCAGCACCGGGACTAGCGGGGCCAACAATGAGCAGTTCTTC. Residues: CASSTGTSGANNEQFF.

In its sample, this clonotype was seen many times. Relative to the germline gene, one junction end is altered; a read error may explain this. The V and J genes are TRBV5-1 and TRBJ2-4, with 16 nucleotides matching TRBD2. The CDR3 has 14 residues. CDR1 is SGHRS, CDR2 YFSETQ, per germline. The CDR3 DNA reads TGCGCCAGCAGCTCAGGGACTAGCGGGGGGGCCGCGGACTTC. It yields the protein CASSSGTSGGAADF.

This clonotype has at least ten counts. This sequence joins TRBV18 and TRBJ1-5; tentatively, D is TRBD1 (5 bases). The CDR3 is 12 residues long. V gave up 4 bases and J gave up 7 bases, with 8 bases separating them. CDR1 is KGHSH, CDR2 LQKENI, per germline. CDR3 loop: CASSLQGQPQHF. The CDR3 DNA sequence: TGTGCCAGCTCACTTCAGGGACAGCCCCAGCATTTT.

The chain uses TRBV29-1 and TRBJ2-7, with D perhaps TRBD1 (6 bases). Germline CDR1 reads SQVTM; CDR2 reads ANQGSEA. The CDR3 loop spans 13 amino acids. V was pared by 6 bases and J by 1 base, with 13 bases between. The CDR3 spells CSVARDTSYEQYF. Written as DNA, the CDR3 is TGCAGCGTCGCCCGGGACACTTCCTACGAGCAGTACTTC.

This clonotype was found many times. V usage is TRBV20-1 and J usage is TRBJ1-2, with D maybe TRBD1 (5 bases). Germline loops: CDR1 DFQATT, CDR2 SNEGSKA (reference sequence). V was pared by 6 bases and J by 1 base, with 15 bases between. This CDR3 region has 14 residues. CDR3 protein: CSARQQPLNYGYTF. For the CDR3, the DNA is TGCAGTGCAAGACAGCAGCCCCTTAACTATGGCTACACCTTC.

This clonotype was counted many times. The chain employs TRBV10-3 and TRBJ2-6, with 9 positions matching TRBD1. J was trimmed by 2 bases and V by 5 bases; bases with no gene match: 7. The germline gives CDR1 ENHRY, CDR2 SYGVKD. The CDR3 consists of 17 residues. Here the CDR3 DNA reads TGTGCCATCAGTAACAGGGGGCTAATGGCTGGGGCCAACGTCCTGACTTTC. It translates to CAISNRGLMAGANVLTF.

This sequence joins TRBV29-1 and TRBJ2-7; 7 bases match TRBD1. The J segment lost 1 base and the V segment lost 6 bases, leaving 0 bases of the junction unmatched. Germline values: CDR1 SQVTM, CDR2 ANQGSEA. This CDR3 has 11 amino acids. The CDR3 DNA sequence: TGCAGCGTGGGACAGTCCTACGAGCAGTACTTC. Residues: CSVGQSYEQYF.

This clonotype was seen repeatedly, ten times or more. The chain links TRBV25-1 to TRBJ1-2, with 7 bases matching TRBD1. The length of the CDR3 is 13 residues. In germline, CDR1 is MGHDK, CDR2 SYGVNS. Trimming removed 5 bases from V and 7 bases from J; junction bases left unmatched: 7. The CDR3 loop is CASSRGLGAGYTF. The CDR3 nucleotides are TGTGCCAGCAGTAGGGGGCTGGGCGCTGGCTACACCTTC.

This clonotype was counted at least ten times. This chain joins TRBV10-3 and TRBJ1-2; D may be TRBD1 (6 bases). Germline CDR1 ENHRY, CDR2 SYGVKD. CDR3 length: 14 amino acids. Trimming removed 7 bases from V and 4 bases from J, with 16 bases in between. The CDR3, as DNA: TGTGCCATCACAGATAGGGACACAAGCTATGGCTACACCTTC. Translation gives CAITDRDTSYGYTF.

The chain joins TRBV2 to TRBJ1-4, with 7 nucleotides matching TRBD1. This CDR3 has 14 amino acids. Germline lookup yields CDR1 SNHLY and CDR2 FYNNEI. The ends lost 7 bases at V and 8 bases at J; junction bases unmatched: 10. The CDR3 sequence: CASKRDSGEEKLFF. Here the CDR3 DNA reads TGTGCCAGCAAACGGGACAGCGGGGAAGAAAAACTGTTTTTT.

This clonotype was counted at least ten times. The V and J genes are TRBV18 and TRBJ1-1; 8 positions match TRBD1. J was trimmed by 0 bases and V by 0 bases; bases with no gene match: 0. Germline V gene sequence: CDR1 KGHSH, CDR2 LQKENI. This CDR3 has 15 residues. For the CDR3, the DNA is TGTGCCAGCTCACCACCGACAGGGGTGAACACTGAAGCTTTCTTT. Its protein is CASSPPTGVNTEAFF.

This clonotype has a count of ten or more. In DNA, the CDR3 is TGTGCCAGTGATGGCAGGGCCCCAGATACGCAGTATTTT. Its protein product is CASDGRAPDTQYF. The rearrangement uses TRBV19 and TRBJ2-3; a weak D match, TRBD1 (5 bases). CDR1 is LNHDA, CDR2 SQIVND, per germline (reference sequence). This CDR3 is 13 amino acids long. V was shortened by 8 bases and J by 4 bases, with 13 bases between the two germline ends.

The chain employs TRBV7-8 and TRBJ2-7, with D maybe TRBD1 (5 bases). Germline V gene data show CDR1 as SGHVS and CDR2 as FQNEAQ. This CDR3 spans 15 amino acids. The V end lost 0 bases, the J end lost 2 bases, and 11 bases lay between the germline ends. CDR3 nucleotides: TGTGCCAGCAGCTTAGCGCCCCGACAGCCCTACGAGCAGTACTTC. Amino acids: CASSLAPRQPYEQYF.

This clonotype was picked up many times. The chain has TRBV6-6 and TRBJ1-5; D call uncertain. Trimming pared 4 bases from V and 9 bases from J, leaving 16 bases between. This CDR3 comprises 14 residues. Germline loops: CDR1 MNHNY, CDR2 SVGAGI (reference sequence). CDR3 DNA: TGTGCCAGCAGTTCCCTCCCCGACATGAGGCCCCAGCATTTT. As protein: CASSSLPDMRPQHF.

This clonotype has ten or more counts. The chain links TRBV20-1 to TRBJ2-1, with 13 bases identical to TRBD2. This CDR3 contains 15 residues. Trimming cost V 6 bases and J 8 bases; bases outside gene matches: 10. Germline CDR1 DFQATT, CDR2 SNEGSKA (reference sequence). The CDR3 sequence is CSAIPLAGGRYEQFF. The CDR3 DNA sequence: TGCAGTGCCATTCCACTAGCGGGGGGGAGGTATGAGCAGTTCTTC.

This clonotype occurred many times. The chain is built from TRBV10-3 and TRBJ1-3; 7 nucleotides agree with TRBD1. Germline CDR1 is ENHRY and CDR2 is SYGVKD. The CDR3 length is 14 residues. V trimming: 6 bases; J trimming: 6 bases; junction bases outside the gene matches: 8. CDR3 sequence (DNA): TGTGCCATCAGCCTGGGACAGACTGAAAACACCATATATTTT. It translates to CAISLGQTENTIYF.

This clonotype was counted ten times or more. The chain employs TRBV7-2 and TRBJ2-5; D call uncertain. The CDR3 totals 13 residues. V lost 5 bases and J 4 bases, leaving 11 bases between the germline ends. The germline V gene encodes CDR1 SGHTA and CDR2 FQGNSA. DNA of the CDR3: TGTGCCAGCAGCCCCCTTTCGAGAGAGACCCAGTACTTC. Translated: CASSPLSRETQYF. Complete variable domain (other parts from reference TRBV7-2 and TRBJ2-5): GAGVSQSPSNKVTEKGKDVELRCDPISGHTALYWYRQSLGQGLEFLIYFQGNSAPDKSGLPSDRFSAERTGGSVSTLTIQRTQQEDSAVYLCASSPLSRETQYFGPGTRLLVL.

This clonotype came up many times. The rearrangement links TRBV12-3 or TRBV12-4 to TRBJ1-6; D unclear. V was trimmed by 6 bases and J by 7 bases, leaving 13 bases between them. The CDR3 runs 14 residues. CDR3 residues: CASSHDQANSPLHF. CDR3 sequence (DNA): TGTGCCAGCAGCCACGACCAAGCGAATTCACCCCTCCACTTT.

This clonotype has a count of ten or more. CDR3: CASSVRQGIINGYTF. In nucleotides, the CDR3 is TGTGCCAGCAGTGTCCGGCAGGGAATCATCAATGGCTACACCTTC. V and J are TRBV2 and TRBJ1-2, with a possible D match to TRBD1 (5 bases). V lost 4 bases to trimming and J lost 6 bases, with 18 bases between them. Germline CDR1 and CDR2: SNHLY and FYNNEI. This CDR3 region has 15 residues.

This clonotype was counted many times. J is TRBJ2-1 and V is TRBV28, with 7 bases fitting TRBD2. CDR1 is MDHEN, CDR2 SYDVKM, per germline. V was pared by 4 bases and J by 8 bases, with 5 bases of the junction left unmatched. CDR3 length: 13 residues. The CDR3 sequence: CASSSTSTDEQFF. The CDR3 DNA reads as TGTGCCAGCAGTTCGACTAGCACGGATGAGCAGTTCTTC. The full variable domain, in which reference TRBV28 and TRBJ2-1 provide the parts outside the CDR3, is DVKVTQSSRYLVKRTGEKVFLECVQDMDHENMFWYRQDPGLGLRLIYFSYDVKMKEKGDIPEGYSVSREKKERFSLILESASTNQTSMYLCASSSTSTDEQFFGPGTRLTVL.

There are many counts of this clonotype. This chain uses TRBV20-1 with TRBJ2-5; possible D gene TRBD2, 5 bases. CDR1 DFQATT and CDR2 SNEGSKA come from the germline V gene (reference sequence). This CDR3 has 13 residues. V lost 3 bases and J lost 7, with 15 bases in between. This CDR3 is CSASKSTAGTQYF. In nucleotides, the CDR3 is TGCAGTGCTAGTAAATCAACCGCGGGGACCCAGTACTTC.